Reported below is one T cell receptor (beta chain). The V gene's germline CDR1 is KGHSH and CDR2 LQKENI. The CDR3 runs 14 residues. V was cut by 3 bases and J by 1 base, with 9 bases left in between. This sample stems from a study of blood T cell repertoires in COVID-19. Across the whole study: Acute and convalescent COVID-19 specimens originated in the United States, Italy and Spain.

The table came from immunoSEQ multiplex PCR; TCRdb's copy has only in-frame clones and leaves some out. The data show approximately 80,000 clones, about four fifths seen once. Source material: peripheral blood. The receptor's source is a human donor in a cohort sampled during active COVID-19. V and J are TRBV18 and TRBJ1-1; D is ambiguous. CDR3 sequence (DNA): TGTGCCAGCTCACCCTGGTTGGCGAACACTGAAGCTTTCTTT. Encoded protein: CASSPWLANTEAFF.